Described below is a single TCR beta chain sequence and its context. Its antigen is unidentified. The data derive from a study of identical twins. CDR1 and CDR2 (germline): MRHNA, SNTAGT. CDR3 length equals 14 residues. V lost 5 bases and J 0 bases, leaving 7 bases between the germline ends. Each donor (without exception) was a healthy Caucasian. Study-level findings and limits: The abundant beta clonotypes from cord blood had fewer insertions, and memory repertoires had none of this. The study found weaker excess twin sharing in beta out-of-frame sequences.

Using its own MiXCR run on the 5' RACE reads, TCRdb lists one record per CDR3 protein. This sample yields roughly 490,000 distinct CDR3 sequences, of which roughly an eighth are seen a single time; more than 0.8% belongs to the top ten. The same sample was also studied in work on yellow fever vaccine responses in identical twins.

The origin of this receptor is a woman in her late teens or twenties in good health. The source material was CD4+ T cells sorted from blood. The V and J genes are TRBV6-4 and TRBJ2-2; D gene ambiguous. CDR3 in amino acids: CASSSDANTGELFF. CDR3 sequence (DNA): TGTGCCAGCAGTTCAGACGCGAACACCGGGGAGCTGTTTTTT.